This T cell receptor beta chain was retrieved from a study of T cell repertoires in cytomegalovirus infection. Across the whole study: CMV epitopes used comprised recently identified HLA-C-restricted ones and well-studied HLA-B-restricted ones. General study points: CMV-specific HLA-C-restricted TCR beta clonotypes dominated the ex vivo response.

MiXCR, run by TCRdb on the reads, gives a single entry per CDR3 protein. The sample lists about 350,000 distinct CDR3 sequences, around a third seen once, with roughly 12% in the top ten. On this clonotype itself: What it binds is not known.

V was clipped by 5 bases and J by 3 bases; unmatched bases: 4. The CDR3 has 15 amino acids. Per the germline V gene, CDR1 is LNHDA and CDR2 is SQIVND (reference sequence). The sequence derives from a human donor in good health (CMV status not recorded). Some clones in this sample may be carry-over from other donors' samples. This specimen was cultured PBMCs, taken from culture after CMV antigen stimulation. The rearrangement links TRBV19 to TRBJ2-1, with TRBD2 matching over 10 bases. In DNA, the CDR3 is TGTGCCAGTAGTGAAGTAGCGGGGGGCTACAATGAGCAGTTCTTC. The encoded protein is CASSEVAGGYNEQFF. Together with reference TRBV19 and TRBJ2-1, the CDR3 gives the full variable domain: DGGITQSPKYLFRKEGQNVTLSCEQNLNHDAMYWYRQDPGQGLRLIYYSQIVNDFQKGDIAEGYSVSREKKESFPLTVTSAQKNPTAFYLCASSEVAGGYNEQFFGPGTRLTVL.